A selection of T cell receptor beta chains follows, all from one sample in a study of blood T cell repertoires in COVID-19. Produced via immunoSEQ multiplex PCR; TCRdb's table is partial and in-frame only. The data contain some 250,000 clones, about nine tenths of them singletons. The specimen sequenced was PBMCs or T cells enriched from blood (not recorded which). These receptor sequences come from a man younger than 30 who had recovered from COVID-19. Each CDR3 is given with its conserved first and last residue. Fields, in order: V gene, CDR3 protein.

TRBV29-1 | CSVGRRSSYNEQFF
TRBV27 | CASGTGGDRWAFF
TRBV2 | CASSPEGAGNTIYF
TRBV10-3 | CAISESTGGETQYF
TRBV12-3/TRBV12-4 | CASTPGFTGELFF
TRBV11-2 | CASSLTGTTRSNEQFF
TRBV7-9 | CASSLEIGRQYNEQFF
TRBV11-2 | CASSHRVVRSPLHF
TRBV5-4 | CASRGTSGAEETQYF
TRBV7-6 | CASSWTSGANTGELFF
TRBV6-1 | CASSDFYASYEQYF
TRBV10-2 | CASSEWAGVGETQYF
TRBV30 | CACLRDTNTGELFF
TRBV4-1 | CASSQRGAGELFF
TRBV19 | CASSIAGMPGQGNSPLHF
TRBV28 | CASSPGRDRGIF
TRBV11-3 | CASSHLEDRGLRNTIYF
TRBV6-5 | CASRSTSGGIGELFF
TRBV18 | CASSPPGQSTDTQYF
TRBV6-5 | CASSYTRADTQYF